This passage covers 28 T cell receptor beta chains from one sample sequenced in a study of STAT5B mutations in CD4+ large granular lymphocyte leukemia. TCRdb's table, derived via immunoSEQ multiplex PCR, lists solely in-frame clones and lacks some. In the table there are 4,200 or so clones, approximately 80% of which are singletons. The material sequenced was PBMCs. The receptors come from a man in his sixties with CD4+ T-cell large granular lymphocyte leukemia.

A few counts support this clone. The chain joins TRBV12-5 to TRBJ1-1; D unclear. The CDR3 is made up of 12 amino acids. Germline CDR1 reads LGHNT; CDR2 reads FRNRAP. V was trimmed by 4 bases and J by 4 bases, leaving 7 bases between them. The CDR3 region has the DNA TGTGCTAGTGGTTGGTCTCTCACTGAAGCTTTCTTT. It specifies CASGWSLTEAFF.

V gene TRBV5-6 combines with J gene TRBJ1-6; TRBD1 agrees at 9 bases. This CDR3 contains 15 residues. CDR1 and CDR2 (germline): SGHDT, YYEEEE. The V segment lost 4 bases and the J segment 10 bases; nucleotides outside the gene matches: 9. The CDR3 sequence is CASSIGTGSLSPLHF. The CDR3 coding sequence is TGTGCCAGCAGCATCGGGACAGGGTCTCTCTCACCCCTCCACTTT.

The chain is built from TRBV9 and TRBJ2-4; the D gene is possibly TRBD2 (6 bases). CDR1 is SGDLS and CDR2 is YYNGEE in the germline V gene. V was cut by 4 bases and J by 8 bases, with 16 bases left in between. This CDR3 is 14 amino acids long. CDR3 nucleotide sequence: TGTGCCAGCAGCACCCGACTAGAGTGGGACATTCAGTACTTC. Encoded protein: CASSTRLEWDIQYF. Full variable domain (missing parts from reference TRBV9 and TRBJ2-4): DSGVTQTPKHLITATGQRVTLRCSPRSGDLSVYWYQQSLDQGLQFLIQYYNGEERAKGNILERFSAQQFPDLHSELNLSSLELGDSALYFCASSTRLEWDIQYFGAGTRLSVL.

The gene calls are TRBV6-5 and TRBJ1-1; D uncertain. CDR1 is MNHEY and CDR2 is SVGAGI in the germline V gene. V lost 2 bases and J lost 2, with 6 bases in between. The CDR3 loop spans 13 amino acids. For the CDR3, the DNA is TGTGCCAGCAGTTACGGGAGAAACACTGAAGCTTTCTTT. Translation: CASSYGRNTEAFF.

This clone has just a few counts. V and J are TRBV6-1 and TRBJ1-1, with no clear D. This CDR3 is 16 amino acids long. The germline CDR1 and CDR2 sequences are MNHNS and SASEGT. V was pared by 1 base and J by 5 bases, with 17 bases between. The CDR3 DNA is TGTGCCAGCAGTGAAGTAAGGGTGGCCTGGGAGACTGAAGCTTTCTTT. It encodes CASSEVRVAWETEAFF.

A few counts support this clone. The chain joins TRBV15 to TRBJ1-2; the match to TRBD1 covers 7 bases. Trimming took 4 bases from V and 1 from J; bases not matched to a gene: 18. Germline CDR1 is LNHNV and CDR2 is YYDKDF (reference sequence). This CDR3 has 19 amino acids. CDR3 in DNA: TGTGCCACCAGCACAAACCGGGACAGCCATCCACCTTTTAACTATGGCTACACCTTC. Translation gives CATSTNRDSHPPFNYGYTF.

V is TRBV18 and J is TRBJ1-6, with a weak D call TRBD1 (5 bases). V lost 2 bases to trimming and J lost 0 bases, with 8 bases between them. The CDR3 is 16 amino acids. The V gene's germline CDR1 is KGHSH and CDR2 LQKENI. Here the CDR3 reads CASSPSGTSYNSPLHF. For the CDR3, the DNA is TGTGCCAGCTCACCATCCGGGACCTCCTATAATTCACCCCTCCACTTT.

The count of this clone is one. The chain combines TRBV7-8 with TRBJ1-1, with 8 bases lining up with TRBD1. The junction had 14 bases not matched to a gene; V was cut back by 6 bases and J by 8 bases. The CDR3 is 15 residues long. Looked up from germline, CDR1 is SGHVS and CDR2 is FQNEAQ. CDR3 sequence (DNA): TGTGCCAGCAGTACCCGACCTAGGGGACAGGACGAAGCTTTCTTT. It specifies CASSTRPRGQDEAFF.

The chain couples TRBV27 to TRBJ2-2, with 8 positions matching TRBD1. Losses at the gene ends were 5 bases for V and 0 bases for J; bases not matched to a gene: 14. CDR1 is MNHEY and CDR2 is SMNVEV in the germline V gene (reference sequence). The CDR3 has 19 residues. This CDR3 reads CASSKGTGLLGANTGELFF. CDR3 coding DNA: TGTGCCAGCAGTAAAGGGACAGGCCTCCTTGGAGCGAACACCGGGGAGCTGTTTTTT.

This clone was detected a few times. The rearrangement links TRBV6-5 to TRBJ1-1; D ambiguous. The germline V gene has CDR1 MNHEY and CDR2 SVGAGI. There are 13 residues in the CDR3. The V and J ends lost 1 base and 1 base respectively, with 4 bases between them. The CDR3 protein is CASSYLANTEAFF. The CDR3 nucleotides are TGTGCCAGCAGTTACTTGGCGAACACTGAAGCTTTCTTT.

The sample holds a few counts of this clone. The V and J genes are TRBV5-4 and TRBJ1-2; D is unresolved. Germline V gene sequence: CDR1 SGHNT, CDR2 YYREEE (reference sequence). The CDR3 totals 14 residues. Deletions cut 3 bases from V and 10 bases from J, with 19 bases between. In DNA form, the CDR3 reads TGTGCCAGCAGCTCACCCTGGACGGTGGAGGACTACACCTTC. Translating it yields CASSSPWTVEDYTF.

This sequence joins TRBV7-8 and TRBJ2-7; D perhaps matches TRBD1 (6 bases). This CDR3 is built from 17 residues. With 5 bases removed from V and 0 bases from J, the gap between germline ends came to 20 bases. Germline loops: CDR1 SGHVS, CDR2 FQNEAQ. CDR3 DNA: TGTGCCAGCAGCCGGGTCGGGCCAGGGGATTTCTCCTACGAGCAGTACTTC. As protein: CASSRVGPGDFSYEQYF.

CDR3 protein: CASSWGRGRGPPYNEQFF. Here the CDR3 DNA reads TGCGCCAGCAGCTGGGGACGTGGTAGGGGCCCGCCCTACAATGAGCAGTTCTTC. The rearrangement uses TRBV5-1 and TRBJ2-1; perhaps D is TRBD1 or TRBD2 (5 bases each). There are 18 residues in the CDR3. Germline V gene sequence: CDR1 SGHRS, CDR2 YFSETQ. V was cut by 3 bases and J by 2 bases, with 21 bases left in between.

J is TRBJ1-5 and V is TRBV19; tentative D call: TRBD1 (6 bases). The CDR3 sequence is 13 residues long. V shed 10 bases and J shed 3 bases, with 13 bases lying between them. Germline V lookup: CDR1 LNHDA, CDR2 SQIVND (reference sequence). The CDR3 bases are TGTGCCACCCAGAGGGGGTTCAATCAGCCCCAGCATTTT. This encodes CATQRGFNQPQHF.

CDR3 DNA sequence: TGTGCCAGCAGTGAGGGACAGGGGGCTTACTATGGCTACACCTTC. Amino acids: CASSEGQGAYYGYTF. The genes are TRBV6-1 and TRBJ1-2, with TRBD1 matching 12 bases. V lost 3 bases to trimming and J lost 3 bases; unmatched junction nucleotides: 2. Germline V gene lookup returns CDR1 MNHNS and CDR2 SASEGT. This CDR3 comprises 15 residues.

The chain combines TRBV7-8 with TRBJ2-3; 9 nucleotides agree with TRBD2. CDR1 is SGHVS, CDR2 FQNEAQ, per germline. The CDR3 consists of 16 residues. V trimming: 1 base; J trimming: 5 bases; junction bases outside the gene matches: 7. The CDR3 sequence: CASSLVRGGAIDTQYF. DNA for the CDR3: TGTGCCAGCAGCTTAGTGCGCGGGGGGGCGATAGATACGCAGTATTTT.

The V and J genes are TRBV6-1 and TRBJ2-7, with D unresolved. The germline CDR1 and CDR2 sequences are MNHNS and SASEGT. This CDR3 comprises 13 residues. Trimming shortened V by 2 bases and J by 0 bases, and 5 bases separated the two germline ends. The CDR3 DNA reads TGTGCCAGCAGTGAATGGAGCTCCTACGAGCAGTACTTC. Translated: CASSEWSSYEQYF.

The chain couples TRBV9 to TRBJ2-7, with TRBD2 matching 8 bases. This CDR3 is built from 14 residues. The V gene's germline CDR1 is SGDLS and CDR2 YYNGEE. Unmatched junction bases numbered 6, after V lost 0 bases and J lost 7 bases. The CDR3 DNA reads TGTGCCAGCAGCGTAGATGCGGGGGGTAAAGAGCAGTACTTC. It specifies CASSVDAGGKEQYF. The variable domain in full, completed from reference TRBV9 and TRBJ2-7, reads DSGVTQTPKHLITATGQRVTLRCSPRSGDLSVYWYQQSLDQGLQFLIQYYNGEERAKGNILERFSAQQFPDLHSELNLSSLELGDSALYFCASSVDAGGKEQYFGPGTRLTVT.

V gene TRBV6-1 combines with J gene TRBJ2-3; tentative D call: TRBD2 (6 bases). The CDR3 is 15 residues long. From germline, CDR1 is MNHNS and CDR2 SASEGT. V lost 3 bases and J 3 bases, leaving 13 bases between the germline ends. CDR3 loop: CASSERGALTDTQYF. CDR3 DNA sequence: TGTGCCAGCAGTGAGCGGGGTGCCTTAACAGATACGCAGTATTTT.

This clone was observed a few times. The chain recombines TRBV7-9 with TRBJ2-1; 11 nucleotides agree with TRBD2. The CDR3 loop spans 15 amino acids. J gave up 8 bases and V 5 bases, and 8 bases lay outside the gene matches. Per the germline V gene, CDR1 is SEHNR and CDR2 is FQNEAQ (reference sequence). Here the CDR3 reads CASSAPLAGGHEQFF. The CDR3 DNA reads as TGTGCCAGCAGCGCCCCCCTAGCGGGGGGCCATGAGCAGTTCTTC.

The V and J genes are TRBV27 and TRBJ2-1; D is possibly TRBD2 (5 bases). The V and J ends lost 2 bases and 9 bases respectively, with 11 bases between them. This CDR3 is built from 13 residues. Germline V gene data show CDR1 as MNHEY and CDR2 as SMNVEV (reference sequence). In nucleotides, the CDR3 is TGTGCCAGCAGTTTAGATTATGGAGGTGAGCAGTTCTTC. Amino acids: CASSLDYGGEQFF.

V and J are TRBV14 and TRBJ2-7; possible D gene TRBD2, 5 bases. Germline V gives CDR1 SGHDN, CDR2 FVKESK. The CDR3 is 16 amino acids. V dropped 0 bases and J dropped 7 bases, with 19 bases sitting between them. CDR3 residues: CASSQEGSEDFGEQYF. The CDR3 DNA reads TGTGCCAGCAGCCAAGAAGGGTCGGAGGATTTTGGGGAGCAGTACTTC.

This chain links TRBV7-2 with TRBJ2-5; TRBD2 matches at 13 bases. The germline V gene encodes CDR1 SGHTA and CDR2 FQGNSA. There are 17 residues in the CDR3. Trimming removed 5 bases from V and 9 bases from J; junction bases left unmatched: 15. CDR3 coding DNA: TGTGCCAGCAGCAGGACTAGCGGGGGAGCTTTAGGGTTGTCCCAGTACTTC. It yields the protein CASSRTSGGALGLSQYF.

The rearrangement joins TRBV7-2 to TRBJ2-4, with 7 bases lining up with TRBD2. The CDR3 runs to 15 residues. Germline V gene lookup returns CDR1 SGHTA and CDR2 FQGNSA. With V trimmed by 4 bases and J by 6 bases, 9 bases remained unmatched. The CDR3 protein is CASSSNEGGGNIQYF. The CDR3 DNA follows: TGTGCCAGCAGCTCGAACGAAGGCGGGGGAAACATTCAGTACTTC.

This chain uses TRBV4-2 with TRBJ2-5; TRBD2 matches at 12 bases. Germline CDR1 is LGHNA and CDR2 is YNFKEQ. The trim removed 1 base at V and 11 bases at J, leaving 8 bases unmatched. The CDR3 has 15 amino acids. The CDR3, as DNA: TGTGCCAGCAGCCAAGGCCTAGCGGGGGGGCAGGGGCAGTACTTC. Its translation is CASSQGLAGGQGQYF.

This clone was picked up one time. V usage is TRBV6-8 and J usage is TRBJ1-5, with a tentative D call TRBD1 (5 bases). The germline V gene has CDR1 MNHGY and CDR2 SAAAGT. The CDR3 sequence is 20 residues long. CDR3 sequence reads: CVYWRDSRTRGQVSNQPQHF. In DNA form, the CDR3 reads TGTGTCTACTGGCGGGATTCTAGGACGAGGGGTCAAGTGAGCAATCAGCCCCAGCATTTT.

V is TRBV30 and J is TRBJ1-2; 8 bases map to TRBD1. CDR3 length: 10 residues. CDR1 and CDR2 (germline): GTSNPN, SVGIG (reference sequence). J was trimmed by 8 bases and V by 7 bases; bases with no gene match: 3. The CDR3 coding sequence is TGTGCCTCCTCAGGGGGCGGCTACACCTTC. Encoded protein: CASSGGGYTF.

J is TRBJ1-5 and V is TRBV27; D is perhaps TRBD1 (6 bases). Trimming stripped 4 bases from V and 4 bases from J, with 8 bases between. This CDR3 spans 13 amino acids. Looked up from germline, CDR1 is MNHEY and CDR2 is SMNVEV (reference sequence). The CDR3 here is CASSSDRNQPQHF. The CDR3 nucleotides are TGTGCCAGCAGTTCTGACAGGAATCAGCCCCAGCATTTT.